The TCR beta chain under discussion was sequenced for a study of shared clonotypes between healthy human individuals. Those who donated, Caucasian adults without exception, all lived in Nashville, Tennessee. The length of the CDR3 is 15 residues. Germline V gene data show CDR1 as KGHSH and CDR2 as LQKENI. The germline V and J ends were trimmed by 2 bases and 5 bases, with 13 bases remaining between them. Notes on this clone: The target antigen is unknown.

The method was immunoSEQ multiplex PCR; TCRdb's version includes in-frame clones alone and lacks a portion of them. The profile covers about 1.1 million clones, with about 80% appearing a single time and approximately 0.9% taken by the ten largest. Findings of the study overall: Clonotype sharing across four donors was observed for around 5% of naive CD4 clonotypes. Rarefaction analysis demonstrated incomplete sorted-subset sequencing notwithstanding large depth. The study generally estimated greater richness for naive than memory subsets.

The receptor's source is a man aged 18-30 years in good health. Some clones in this sample may be carry-over from other donors' samples. What was sequenced was memory CD4+ T cells from PBMCs. Documented subset: CD45RA-negative fraction. The chain is built from TRBV18 and TRBJ1-5; D might be TRBD1 (5 bases). In DNA form, the CDR3 reads TGTGCCAGCTCACCAAATCAGGGAGGGGATCAGCCCCAGCATTTT. Its translation is CASSPNQGGDQPQHF.